This entry lists 19 T cell receptor beta chains sequenced from one sample in a study of control samples from healthy donors and cancer patients (dated by TCRdb to the early 2020s). Library method: the immunoSEQ multiplex PCR assay. This immuneACCESS table, as held by TCRdb, lists in-frame sequences with V and J called but not all clones. Of the missing ones, under half trace to an unresolved V gene in checked studies; the others have no known cause. The sample table contains 150,000 to 200,000 clones; only one count was recorded for roughly 94% of them. The ten largest make up approximately 1.5% of the sample. Source material: blood. The receptors were sampled from a woman aged 18-29 years in good health.

The V gene is TRBV28, the J gene TRBJ2-7; TRBD2 matches at 9 bases. Germline trimming cut 4 bases from V and 6 bases from J; bases unmatched to any gene: 16. Germline loops: CDR1 MDHEN, CDR2 SYDVKM. This CDR3 has 17 amino acids. The CDR3 loop is CASSSQGGAAGGTEQYF. In DNA form, the CDR3 reads TGTGCCAGCAGTTCCCAGGGGGGGGCAGCGGGAGGTACCGAGCAGTACTTC.

The chain links TRBV7-2 to TRBJ2-3; TRBD2 agrees at 7 bases. V lost 5 bases and J lost 2; bases outside the gene matches: 7. The CDR3 sequence is 15 residues long. Germline V gene lookup returns CDR1 SGHTA and CDR2 FQGNSA. This CDR3 reads CASSRVGGITDTQYF. CDR3 in DNA: TGTGCCAGCAGCCGGGTGGGGGGGATCACAGATACGCAGTATTTT.

The rearrangement links TRBV6-6 to TRBJ1-2; 8 bases agree with TRBD1. CDR1 MNHNY and CDR2 SVGAGI come from the germline V gene (reference sequence). The CDR3 runs to 12 residues. V was clipped by 6 bases and J by 6 bases; unmatched bases: 3. The CDR3 DNA sequence: TGTGCCAGCAGCCCGACAGGGGATGGCTACACCTTC. Its protein product is CASSPTGDGYTF.

J is TRBJ1-1 and V is TRBV10-1; no clear D gene. CDR1 and CDR2 (germline): WNHNN, SYGVQD (reference sequence). CDR3 length: 13 amino acids. The V end lost 4 bases, the J end lost 0 bases, and 6 bases lay between the germline ends. DNA for the CDR3: TGCGCCAGCAGTGCCAACCTGAACACTGAAGCTTTCTTT. Translated: CASSANLNTEAFF.

The gene calls are TRBV11-2 and TRBJ2-5; TRBD2 matches 8 bases. This CDR3 region has 15 residues. Germline values: CDR1 SGHAT, CDR2 FQNNGV. The V and J ends lost 7 bases and 2 bases, in that order; junction bases with no gene match: 9. This CDR3 reads CASNGAGGGQETQYF. CDR3 nucleotide sequence: TGTGCCAGCAACGGAGCTGGCGGGGGGCAAGAGACCCAGTACTTC.

The V and J genes are TRBV6-5 and TRBJ1-2; maybe TRBD1 (5 bases). The CDR3 runs 16 residues. Trimming removed 0 bases from V and 4 bases from J, with 15 bases in between. The germline V gene encodes CDR1 MNHEY and CDR2 SVGAGI. The CDR3 sequence: CASSYSRGATLYGYTF. In DNA form, the CDR3 reads TGTGCCAGCAGTTACTCGAGGGGTGCTACCCTCTATGGCTACACCTTC.

Worth noting for this clone: The junction differs from germline at one of its ends, possibly a read error. This chain uses TRBV19 with TRBJ2-5; no clear D. Germline assignment: CDR1 LNHDA and CDR2 SQIVND (reference sequence). The CDR3 covers 12 residues. CDR3 residues: CASSLDGETQYF. The CDR3 DNA reads as TGTGCCAGTAGTCTAGACGGGGAGACCCAGTACTTC.

With regard to this clone: This sample includes further DNA sequences coding for the same CDR3. The genes are TRBV27 and TRBJ1-6, with D unclear. V was clipped by 3 bases and J by 8 bases, with 5 bases between them. CDR1 and CDR2 (germline): MNHEY, SMNVEV (reference sequence). The CDR3 sequence is 12 residues long. CDR3 residues: CASSFRDSPLHF. Written as DNA, the CDR3 is TGTGCCAGCAGTTTTCGGGATTCACCCCTCCACTTT.

The CDR3 here is CASSQIHPPGVGETQYF. The CDR3 region has the DNA TGCGCCAGCAGTCAAATTCACCCTCCAGGGGTCGGGGAGACCCAGTACTTC. J is TRBJ2-5 and V is TRBV23-1, with D perhaps TRBD1 (6 bases). TRBV23-1 is given ORF status, its function remaining uncertain. Trimming took off 2 bases at V and 5 bases at J, with 21 bases between the two ends. The CDR3 extends over 17 amino acids.

This clone was recorded once. This chain joins TRBV11-2 and TRBJ1-2, with TRBD1 matching 9 bases. Germline CDR1 and CDR2: SGHAT and FQNNGV. This CDR3 spans 15 amino acids. V shed 2 bases, J shed 7 bases, and the junction held 8 bases outside the gene matches. The CDR3 sequence: CASSLLRTGETGYTF. CDR3 DNA: TGTGCCAGCAGCTTACTGCGGACAGGGGAGACTGGCTACACCTTC.

The rearrangement uses TRBV4-2 and TRBJ2-7; 14 bases agree with TRBD2. From germline, CDR1 is LGHNA and CDR2 YNFKEQ. The CDR3 totals 15 residues. Unmatched junction bases numbered 2, after V lost 2 bases and J lost 5 bases. This CDR3 reads CASSQRGLAGDEQYF. CDR3 sequence (DNA): TGTGCCAGCAGCCAAAGGGGACTAGCGGGGGACGAGCAGTACTTC.

The chain carries TRBV2 and TRBJ2-3; 7 nucleotides match TRBD2. Germline V gene lookup returns CDR1 SNHLY and CDR2 FYNNEI. The CDR3 has 15 residues. Trimming removed 2 bases from V and 6 bases from J; junction bases left unmatched: 8. The CDR3, as DNA: TGTGCCAGCAGTGAATTGACTAGCCGTACGGATACGCAGTATTTT. It encodes CASSELTSRTDTQYF.

The V call is TRBV12-3 or TRBV12-4, the J call TRBJ1-5, with D perhaps TRBD1 (6 bases). With 6 bases removed from V and 13 bases from J, the gap between germline ends came to 19 bases. The CDR3 runs to 13 residues. The CDR3 protein is CASSLGGRGPQHF. CDR3 nucleotides: TGTGCCAGCAGCCTGGGGGGGCGAGGTCCGCAGCATTTT.

This clone was observed a few times. The CDR3 is CASSLFRGLAQPQHF. Here the CDR3 DNA reads TGTGCCAGCAGTTTATTCAGGGGGCTTGCGCAGCCCCAGCATTTT. The chain employs TRBV28 and TRBJ1-5, with 8 positions matching TRBD1. Germline assignment: CDR1 MDHEN and CDR2 SYDVKM. Trimming removed 1 base from V and 7 bases from J; junction bases left unmatched: 6. The CDR3 runs to 15 residues. The full variable domain, its missing parts supplied by reference TRBV28 and TRBJ1-5, is DVKVTQSSRYLVKRTGEKVFLECVQDMDHENMFWYRQDPGLGLRLIYFSYDVKMKEKGDIPEGYSVSREKKERFSLILESASTNQTSMYLCASSLFRGLAQPQHFGDGTRLSIL.

The chain uses TRBV6-5 and TRBJ1-2; D remains ambiguous. This CDR3 spans 14 amino acids. The germline V gene has CDR1 MNHEY and CDR2 SVGAGI. The ends were cut back, 6 bases at V and 3 bases at J, with 14 bases in the middle. This chain's CDR3 is CASRLLGKDYGYTF. In nucleotides, the CDR3 is TGTGCCAGCAGGCTCCTAGGGAAGGACTATGGCTACACCTTC.

The V gene is TRBV2, the J gene TRBJ1-1; 8 nucleotides agree with TRBD1. Germline CDR1 reads SNHLY; CDR2 reads FYNNEI. With V trimmed by 7 bases and J by 5 bases, 6 bases remained unmatched. The CDR3 is 13 amino acids. The CDR3 reads CASIRQGNTEAFF. CDR3 nucleotide sequence: TGTGCCAGCATCAGACAGGGGAATACTGAAGCTTTCTTT.

This sequence joins TRBV6-2 or TRBV6-3 and TRBJ2-3; 7 positions agree with TRBD2. This CDR3 comprises 16 residues. CDR1 is MNHEY and CDR2 is SVGEGT in the germline V gene. V was pared by 2 bases and J by 0 bases, with 5 bases of the junction left unmatched. In nucleotides, the CDR3 is TGTGCCAGCAGTTACCTACTAGCGCCTAGCACAGATACGCAGTATTTT. It encodes CASSYLLAPSTDTQYF.

Comments on this clone: This specimen includes other DNA sequences encoding the same CDR3. The chain recombines TRBV11-2 with TRBJ2-1, with D perhaps given as TRBD1 or TRBD2 (6 bases each). Trimming left V 8 bases short and J 6 bases short, with 11 bases between. From germline, CDR1 is SGHAT and CDR2 FQNNGV. This CDR3 has 12 residues. The CDR3 sequence is CASGGRGNEQFF. The DNA for the CDR3 is TGTGCCAGCGGGGGGCGGGGCAATGAGCAGTTCTTC. The full variable domain, completed using reference TRBV11-2 and TRBJ2-1, is EAGVAQSPRYKIIEKRQSVAFWCNPISGHATLYWYQQILGQGPKLLIQFQNNGVVDDSQLPKDRFSAERLKGVDSTLKIQPAKLEDSAVYLCASGGRGNEQFFGPGTRLTVL.

Here the CDR3 reads CATSDSSVLAQHF. In DNA, the CDR3 is TGTGCCACCAGTGATTCCTCGGTTTTGGCCCAGCATTTT. V and J are TRBV24-1 and TRBJ1-5; D unresolved. Trimming removed 2 bases from V and 11 bases from J, with 12 bases in between. The CDR3 is 13 residues long. Looked up from germline, CDR1 is KGHDR and CDR2 is SFDVKD.